This T cell receptor (beta chain) comes out of a study of regulatory T cells in long-lasting Graves disease (dated by TCRdb to about 2021). Describing the broader study: Antithyroid drugs had been taken for less than 3 months by newly diagnosed Graves' disease patients. This study used TCR sequencing and RNA sequencing of peripheral blood to compare persistent Graves' disease patients against newly diagnosed Graves' disease patients. The study was registered as a clinical trial and conducted in China. TCR sequencing covered around 13 persistent and around 20 newly diagnosed Graves' disease patients, some 35 samples in total.

This specimen's time point label, interpreted: newly diagnosed GD, antithyroid drugs for less than 3 months. For both TCR sequencing and RNA sequencing, RNA was extracted from PBMCs in TRIzol. The diagnosis of Graves' disease was made according to American Thyroid Association guidelines. The patients came from an endocrinology department in Xi'an, China. From each patient, 7.5 to 10 milliliters of peripheral blood was collected into an EDTA anticoagulant tube. Ficoll Paque Plus density gradient separation was used to isolate PBMCs, and no additional T cell sorting was done. An Agilent 2100 Bioanalyzer and agarose gel were used to check RNA quality, while a NanoDrop 2000 measured RNA concentration. Study-wide conclusions, independent of this receptor: Compared with newly diagnosed patients, patients with persistent Graves' disease had lower TCR Shannon entropy and fewer highly expanded clones, which suggests clonal expansion. Only the TCR beta chain was sequenced and analyzed. Preferential use of TRBV28, TRBJ1-2 and TRBJ2-5 was observed in persistent disease, whereas TRBV20-1 and TRBJ2-1 were favored in newly diagnosed disease. More public clonotypes were shared among persistent patients (under 3,000) than among newly diagnosed patients (approximately 1,000). The authors noted that the small sample size was a limitation that may lower accuracy. Peripheral blood alone was examined, since thyroid tissue, which constituted the primary lesion, could not be accessed.

Many counts were recorded for this clonotype. Its antigen specificity is not known. Within one base of it there is no much larger clone, and no base qualities were kept. V and J are trimmed by 7 bases and 3 bases, and the gene matches miss 21 bases of the junction. CDR1 and CDR2, per the germline V gene (reference sequence), are MNHEY and SMNVEV. The CDR3 has 19 amino acids, counting the end cysteine and phenylalanine. The sequence is cut down to CDR3 DNA, 57 bases in frame from base 1. Library prep was done by multiplex PCR. The sequencer listed for this sample is Illumina HiSeq 4000. iRepertoire HTBI primers and Arm-PCR amplification of CDR3 regions were used to construct TCR beta libraries. Gel purification was performed on PCR products prior to sequencing. The authors processed their data as follows. Gene usage analysis of CDR3 amino acid clonotypes used the 55 to 80 TRBV and about 14 TRBJ segments found across samples. COPE and FqMerger were used to merge the filtered high-quality paired reads into contigs. BLAST was used to align contigs to IMGT TRBV, TRBD and TRBJ reference genes, and CDR3 was defined according to IMGT. Any clonotype with a frequency above 0.1% was counted as a highly expanded clone. Shannon entropy was used to measure repertoire diversity, and the Gini coefficient was used to measure V-J evenness. Public clonotypes were defined as clonotypes shared by more than one individual. In TCRdb, the public reads were trimmed at Q25 with fastp and aligned with MiXCR, with productive beta chains retained. Under each unique CDR3 protein, matching rows form one entry showing the most common genes and DNA. The V and J calls follow TCRdb's processing rather than the paper's. This sample holds around 400,000 distinct CDR3 sequences; approximately 15% were observed only once. In total, the top ten clones hold approximately 7.6% of the sample.

These data also featured in a second study, about T cells in Graves' hyperthyroidism and ophthalmopathy. That second publication adds: Stable Graves' hyperthyroidism was defined as no progression to ophthalmopathy during 18 months of follow-up. Hyperthyroidism patients were newly diagnosed, with disease duration under 2 months, and aged 18 to 65 years. Any patient with an uncontrolled infection, another autoimmune disease, pregnancy or lactation was excluded. Diagnoses were established on the basis of clinical symptoms, serum thyroxine and TRAb, thyroid ultrasound, and orbital computed tomography. The TCR CDR3 was subjected to a first round of RT-PCR using the HTBI primer set and the Qiagen OneStep RT-PCR kit. Most expanded thyroid clonotypes (frequency above 0.001) were also detected in blood, a finding suggesting that blood repertoires may reflect thyroid immune responses. Ophthalmopathy was separated from stable hyperthyroidism by a 13 V-J signature model, with approximately 89% sensitivity and about 81% specificity obtained in cross-validation and 80%/75% obtained in testing. In validation, progression to ophthalmopathy was predicted by the model with 70.59% sensitivity and approximately 78% specificity, a median of about 6.4 months before onset. A discovery cohort of about a hundred patients, about 43 with Graves' ophthalmopathy and approximately 55 with stable Graves' hyperthyroidism, was used to find distinguishing TCR V-J signatures. Prospective prediction of ophthalmopathy was tested in an independent validation cohort of fewer than 20 hyperthyroidism patients and roughly 16 patients who later progressed to ophthalmopathy. The 95 to 100 discovery patients were randomly split 7:3 into training and test sets. In addition, the study compared T-cell repertoires in thyroid tissue and in blood from roughly six Graves' hyperthyroidism patients. Once sampling was done, hyperthyroidism patients were given methimazole at a starting dose of 30 mg daily, whereas ophthalmopathy patients were given high-dose intravenous methylprednisolone. Libraries were constructed in a second round of multiplex PCR, after which size selection and purification were performed. Sequencing of the libraries was done on an Illumina HiSeq2000 using paired-end 100 bp reads. SOAPnuke was used to process the raw data, removing reads that contained adapters or uncalled bases, had a mean Phred below 15, or lacked an exact match to the constant primer or identifier. COPE v1.2.5 was used to merge the high-quality paired reads, and each unique nucleotide sequence was defined as a clonotype. Clonotypes were aligned to IMGT TRBV, TRBD and TRBJ reference segments using MiTCR v1.1. The analysis was restricted to V-J combinations with a frequency above 0.0001, which together covered over 99% of the repertoires. The TCS score was defined as the ratio of F50 (clonal expansion) to E x V (chaos), calculated using BLOSUM62-based TCRdist between CDR3 peptides within each V-J. Welch's t-statistics and random forest reduced roughly 530 V-J features to 13, which were used in a naive Bayes classifier (R e1071). Sample size was not statistically predetermined, and investigators were not blinded to group allocation. According to the paper, TCR Vbeta CDR3 sequencing was carried out on over 130 peripheral blood samples, which came from fewer than 50 ophthalmopathy, around 75 hyperthyroidism and some 17 progressor patients.

The sequences come from peripheral blood mononuclear cells (PBMCs), collected at new diagnosis, from a patient treated with antithyroid drugs. The chain couples TRBV27 to TRBJ2-7, with 10 middle bases fitting TRBD2. This TCR derives from a woman between 35 and 50 years old with Graves disease. Donor details come from another sample of the same person, matched by shared clones. In nucleotides, the sequence is TGTGCCAGCACGCCCTCCCGTGGGCTAGCGGGAGTGTCCCACTACGAGCAGTACTTC. Translated, this gives CASTPSRGLAGVSHYEQYF.